This is a list of T cell receptor beta chains from one sample in a study of blood T cell repertoires in COVID-19. The table came from immunoSEQ multiplex PCR; TCRdb's copy has only in-frame clones and leaves some out. This table has about 280,000 clones, roughly 90% appearing once. Specimen: peripheral blood. Receptor source: a man aged 18 to 35 with active or convalescent COVID-19. Each CDR3 is given with its conserved first and last residue. The order of the fields is D gene, clone size, V gene, J gene, CDR3 protein, CDR3 DNA. A D gene is named only where the DNA matches it firmly. Size is omitted from some rows. Given values are once, few, many or a class for expanded clones.

d_call: NA; clone_size: NA; v_call: TRBV7-9; j_call: TRBJ1-6; cdr3_aa: CASGQGDSPLHF; cdr3_nt: TGTGCCAGCGGCCAAGGGGATTCACCCCTCCACTTT
d_call: NA; clone_size: NA; v_call: TRBV6-5; j_call: TRBJ1-1; cdr3_aa: CASSDRGLGNTEAFF; cdr3_nt: TGTGCCAGCAGCGATAGGGGTCTGGGGAACACTGAAGCTTTCTTT
d_call: NA; clone_size: NA; v_call: TRBV10-3; j_call: TRBJ1-6; cdr3_aa: CAISARTDVPLHF; cdr3_nt: TGTGCCATCAGTGCCAGGACAGACGTTCCCCTCCACTTT
d_call: TRBD1; clone_size: NA; v_call: TRBV7-3; j_call: TRBJ1-2; cdr3_aa: CASSEGGGNYGYTF; cdr3_nt: TGTGCCAGCAGCGAAGGGGGCGGCAACTATGGCTACACCTTC
d_call: NA; clone_size: NA; v_call: TRBV2; j_call: TRBJ1-1; cdr3_aa: CASSEAADFDPEAFF; cdr3_nt: TGTGCCAGCAGTGAAGCAGCGGACTTCGATCCTGAAGCTTTCTTT
d_call: TRBD2; clone_size: NA; v_call: TRBV7-2; j_call: TRBJ2-5; cdr3_aa: CASSLVGLAGGIGETQYF; cdr3_nt: TGTGCCAGCAGCTTAGTTGGACTAGCGGGGGGGATTGGAGAGACCCAGTACTTC
d_call: NA; clone_size: NA; v_call: TRBV9; j_call: TRBJ1-2; cdr3_aa: CASSTATGANYGYTF; cdr3_nt: TGTGCCAGCAGCACCGCGACAGGAGCTAACTATGGCTACACCTTC
d_call: NA; clone_size: NA; v_call: TRBV7-6; j_call: TRBJ2-1; cdr3_aa: CASSLKTAMSSEQFF; cdr3_nt: TGTGCCAGCAGCTTAAAGACTGCAATGTCCAGTGAGCAGTTCTTC
d_call: TRBD1; clone_size: NA; v_call: TRBV6-5; j_call: TRBJ1-1; cdr3_aa: CASSRQGIRTEAFF; cdr3_nt: TGTGCCAGCAGCAGACAGGGAATACGAACTGAAGCTTTCTTT
d_call: NA; clone_size: NA; v_call: TRBV7-9; j_call: TRBJ1-2; cdr3_aa: CASREQGGYTF; cdr3_nt: TGTGCCAGCAGGGAACAGGGTGGCTACACCTTC
d_call: NA; clone_size: NA; v_call: TRBV9; j_call: TRBJ1-1; cdr3_aa: CASSAPGGGITEAFF; cdr3_nt: TGTGCCAGCAGCGCCCCCGGGGGAGGTATCACTGAAGCTTTCTTT
d_call: NA; clone_size: NA; v_call: TRBV2; j_call: TRBJ2-7; cdr3_aa: CASSVRINGLLADSYEQYF; cdr3_nt: TGTGCCAGCAGTGTAAGGATCAATGGACTCCTAGCAGACTCCTACGAGCAGTACTTC
d_call: TRBD1; clone_size: NA; v_call: TRBV5-5; j_call: TRBJ2-7; cdr3_aa: CASSLGTGGYEQYF; cdr3_nt: TGTGCCAGCAGCCTCGGGACAGGGGGCTACGAGCAGTACTTC
d_call: TRBD2; clone_size: few; v_call: TRBV19; j_call: TRBJ2-7; cdr3_aa: CASRDPGLESVEQYF; cdr3_nt: TGTGCCAGTAGAGACCCGGGACTAGAGTCGGTCGAGCAGTACTTC
d_call: NA; clone_size: once; v_call: TRBV12-5; j_call: TRBJ2-2; cdr3_aa: CASGLVLGRATGHTGELFF; cdr3_nt: TGTGCTAGTGGTTTGGTACTCGGACGGGCTACAGGGCACACCGGGGAGCTGTTTTTT
d_call: TRBD1; clone_size: NA; v_call: TRBV7-9; j_call: TRBJ2-3; cdr3_aa: CASSLSGGMADTQYF; cdr3_nt: TGTGCCAGCAGCTTATCAGGGGGCATGGCAGATACGCAGTATTTT
d_call: TRBD1; clone_size: NA; v_call: TRBV5-5; j_call: TRBJ1-2; cdr3_aa: CASSLPGTGNYGYTF; cdr3_nt: TGTGCCAGCAGCCTCCCGGGGACAGGGAACTATGGCTACACCTTC
d_call: TRBD1; clone_size: once; v_call: TRBV24-1; j_call: TRBJ2-3; cdr3_aa: CATSDSGQGITDTQYF; cdr3_nt: TGTGCCACCAGTGATTCCGGACAGGGTATCACAGATACGCAGTATTTT
d_call: TRBD1; clone_size: once; v_call: TRBV11-2; j_call: TRBJ1-1; cdr3_aa: CASSLGVRGLTEAFF; cdr3_nt: TGTGCCAGCAGCTTAGGAGTAAGGGGGCTCACTGAAGCTTTCTTT
d_call: TRBD1; clone_size: NA; v_call: TRBV6-5; j_call: TRBJ1-5; cdr3_aa: CASMTGLEQPQHF; cdr3_nt: TGTGCCAGCATGACAGGGTTGGAGCAGCCCCAGCATTTT
d_call: TRBD2; clone_size: NA; v_call: TRBV5-1; j_call: TRBJ2-5; cdr3_aa: CASTSGGTSETQYF; cdr3_nt: TGCGCCAGCACTAGCGGGGGAACCTCGGAGACCCAGTACTTC
d_call: NA; clone_size: NA; v_call: TRBV18; j_call: TRBJ1-4; cdr3_aa: CASSPGVGEKLFF; cdr3_nt: TGTGCCAGCTCCCCGGGGGTAGGAGAAAAACTGTTTTTT
d_call: NA; clone_size: NA; v_call: TRBV13; j_call: TRBJ2-7; cdr3_aa: CASSPAEGAYEQYF; cdr3_nt: TGTGCCAGCAGCCCCGCAGAAGGAGCCTACGAGCAGTACTTC
d_call: NA; clone_size: NA; v_call: TRBV19; j_call: TRBJ1-1; cdr3_aa: CASSTGQNLWDTEAFF; cdr3_nt: TGTGCCAGTAGTACGGGACAAAATCTCTGGGACACTGAAGCTTTCTTT
d_call: TRBD2; clone_size: NA; v_call: TRBV9; j_call: TRBJ2-2; cdr3_aa: CASSVASSGGNTGELFF; cdr3_nt: TGTGCCAGCAGCGTAGCATCTAGCGGGGGGAATACCGGGGAGCTGTTTTTT
d_call: TRBD1; clone_size: NA; v_call: TRBV6-5; j_call: TRBJ1-1; cdr3_aa: CASSYRPDRSEAFF; cdr3_nt: TGTGCCAGCAGTTACCGACCGGACAGGAGTGAAGCTTTCTTT
d_call: NA; clone_size: NA; v_call: TRBV3-1/TRBV3-2; j_call: TRBJ1-4; cdr3_aa: CASSQVGRLNEKLFF; cdr3_nt: TGTGCCAGCAGCCAAGTTGGCAGACTTAATGAAAAACTGTTTTTT
d_call: TRBD1; clone_size: few; v_call: TRBV7-2; j_call: TRBJ1-1; cdr3_aa: CASSRSDRENTEAFF; cdr3_nt: TGTGCCAGCAGCCGCAGTGACAGGGAAAACACTGAAGCTTTCTTT
d_call: NA; clone_size: NA; v_call: TRBV11-2; j_call: TRBJ2-7; cdr3_aa: CASSSLTGNYEQYF; cdr3_nt: TGTGCCAGCAGCTCACTAACAGGGAATTACGAGCAGTACTTC
d_call: NA; clone_size: NA; v_call: TRBV19; j_call: TRBJ1-2; cdr3_aa: CASAVQGNYGYTF; cdr3_nt: TGTGCCAGCGCCGTACAGGGAAACTATGGCTACACCTTC
d_call: TRBD1; clone_size: few; v_call: TRBV7-9; j_call: TRBJ1-2; cdr3_aa: CASSYSDRVTYGYTF; cdr3_nt: TGTGCCAGCAGCTACTCGGACAGGGTTACCTATGGCTACACCTTC